This entry features one T cell receptor beta chain sequence. Some clones are missing from TCRdb's copy, which holds only in-frame ones; the method was immunoSEQ multiplex PCR. The profile shows roughly 75,000 clones, 90% to 95% of them singletons. V was trimmed by 0 bases and J by 2 bases, leaving 11 bases between them. The CDR3 has 16 residues. Germline lookup yields CDR1 SGDLS and CDR2 YYNGEE. This sample is part of a study of T cell changes during pregnancy in multiple sclerosis. The TCR was taken from a female donor in good health, enrolled as a control in a pregnancy study. The chain joins TRBV9 to TRBJ1-4, with D perhaps matching TRBD1 (5 bases). Sequencing used peripheral blood, obtained after pregnancy. For the CDR3, the DNA is TGTGCCAGCAGCGTAGGGGGGGGTGGGACTAATGAAAAACTGTTTTTT. This sequence encodes CASSVGGGGTNEKLFF.